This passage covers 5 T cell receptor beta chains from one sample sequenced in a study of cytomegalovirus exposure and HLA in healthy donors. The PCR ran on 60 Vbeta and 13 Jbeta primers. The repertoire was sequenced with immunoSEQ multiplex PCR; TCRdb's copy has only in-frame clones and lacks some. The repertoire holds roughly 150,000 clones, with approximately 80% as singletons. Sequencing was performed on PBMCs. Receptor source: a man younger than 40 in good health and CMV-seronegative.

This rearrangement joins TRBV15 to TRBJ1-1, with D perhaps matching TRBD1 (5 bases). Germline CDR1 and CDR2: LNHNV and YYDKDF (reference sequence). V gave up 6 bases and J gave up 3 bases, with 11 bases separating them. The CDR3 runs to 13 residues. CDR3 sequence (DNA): TGTGCCACCAGGCATACAGGTTACACTGAAGCTTTCTTT. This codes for CATRHTGYTEAFF.

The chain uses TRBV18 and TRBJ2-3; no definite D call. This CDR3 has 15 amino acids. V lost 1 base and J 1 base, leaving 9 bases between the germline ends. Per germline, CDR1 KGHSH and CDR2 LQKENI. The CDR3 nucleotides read TGTGCCAGCTCACCACAAAAACAGCGCACAGATACGCAGTATTTT. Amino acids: CASSPQKQRTDTQYF.

DNA for the CDR3: TGTGCCAGCAGTGAAGCGCTAGAGACAGTGAAGGGGGAGACCCAGTACTTC. Its protein is CASSEALETVKGETQYF. V and J are TRBV6-1 and TRBJ2-5; D may be TRBD1 (5 bases). This CDR3 region has 17 residues. Germline-derived CDR1 and CDR2 are MNHNS and SASEGT. Trimming shortened V by 0 bases and J by 5 bases, and 19 bases separated the two germline ends.

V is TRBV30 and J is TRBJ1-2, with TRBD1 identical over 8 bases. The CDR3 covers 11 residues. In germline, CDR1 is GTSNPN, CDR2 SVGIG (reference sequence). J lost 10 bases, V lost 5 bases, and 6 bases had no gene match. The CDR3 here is CAWPTGGSYTF. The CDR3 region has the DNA TGTGCCTGGCCAACAGGGGGTTCCTACACCTTC.

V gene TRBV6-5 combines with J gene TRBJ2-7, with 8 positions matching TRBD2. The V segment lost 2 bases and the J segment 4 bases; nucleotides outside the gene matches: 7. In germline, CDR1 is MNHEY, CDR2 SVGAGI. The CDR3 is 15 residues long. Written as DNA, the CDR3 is TGTGCCAGCAGTTACGTCAAAGCGGGAGAGTACGAGCAGTACTTC. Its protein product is CASSYVKAGEYEQYF.